This T cell receptor (beta chain) was sequenced for a study of cytomegalovirus exposure and HLA in healthy donors. Points from the study as a whole: A prior analysis recorded that most TCR beta V segments were productive about 87% or about 30% of the time.

V lost 2 bases, J lost 4 bases, and 1 base stayed unmatched. The germline gives CDR1 MNHEY, CDR2 SVGAGI. This CDR3 is 14 amino acids long. 13 Jbeta primers and 60 Vbeta primers were used for the PCR. Some clones are missing from TCRdb's copy, which holds only in-frame ones; the method was immunoSEQ multiplex PCR. The table shows about 120,000 clones, with 80% occurring only once. Turning to this clone: The antigen is unknown.

The chain employs TRBV6-5 and TRBJ2-1; 8 nucleotides match TRBD2. The sequence was collected from a female donor in good health and CMV-seropositive. The sequencing input was PBMCs. The DNA of the CDR3 is TGTGCCAGCAGTTACCGGGGGGGTTACAATGAGCAGTTCTTC. It is translated as CASSYRGGYNEQFF.